This TCR beta chain was recovered during a study of cytomegalovirus exposure and HLA in healthy donors. Findings and caveats of the study: An analysis was carried out later, and it reportedly showed fewer N-insertions in an Asian-associated ancestry cluster than the approximately 660-donor mean. The study had only CMV serostatus as immune exposure information. Among TCR sequences, most were rare, though some public TCRs appeared in many donors.

The CDR3 is 13 amino acids. The junction had 3 bases not matched to a gene; V was cut back by 6 bases and J by 3 bases. PCR was performed using 60 Vbeta and 13 Jbeta primers. The authors' processing: A follow-up analysis tallied around 80 million unique TCR beta chains, roughly 11 million shared. The table came from immunoSEQ multiplex PCR; TCRdb's copy has only in-frame clones and leaves some out. D and trimming were read from the DNA, whereas the V and J calls and clone size are those reported in that table. The sample has roughly 110,000 clones, more than 65% seen once. Points on this clone: Its antigen is undetermined.

The receptor comes from a man aged 25 to 40 in good health and CMV-seronegative. Sequences were obtained from PBMCs. The chain links TRBV23-1 to TRBJ2-7; 9 nucleotides agree with TRBD1. TRBV23-1 is an ORF; its function is uncertain. The CDR3 DNA follows: TGCGCCAGCAGGCCGGGACAGGGCTACGAGCAGTACTTC. As protein: CASRPGQGYEQYF.